Each of the 18 T cell receptor beta chains below was sequenced from the same sample in a study of beta chain features in type 1 diabetes. Expressed TCRB transcripts were sequenced, since all the RNA that had been isolated was reverse transcribed. Sequencing was performed with immunoSEQ multiplex PCR; in TCRdb, only in-frame clones are kept and a portion is missing. The repertoire consists of hundreds of thousands of clones, with about an eighth occurring once and the leading ten covering 0.03% to 0.04%. Study-wide points: TCRB CDR3s were moderately but significantly shorter in Type 1 diabetes patients in all four CD4+ subsets.

No cognate antigen is known for these TCRs. The specimen was naive CD4+ T cells from blood. Source of these receptors: a man between 18 and 35 years old with type 1 diabetes.

The rearrangement links TRBV30 to TRBJ2-3; D is possibly TRBD1 (6 bases). Germline CDR1 reads GTSNPN; CDR2 reads SVGIG (reference sequence). The V end was cut by 5 bases, the J end by 2 bases, with 11 bases between. The CDR3 covers 13 residues. CDR3 DNA: TGTGCCTGGGGGGACACTACCACAGATACGCAGTATTTT. This translates into CAWGDTTTDTQYF.

In this sample, this clone turned up a few times. Other DNA sequences in this sample translate to the same CDR3. The chain links TRBV29-1 to TRBJ1-1, with D uncertain. The germline CDR1 and CDR2 sequences are SQVTM and ANQGSEA. V was trimmed by 4 bases and J by 1 base, leaving 7 bases between them. The CDR3 runs to 12 residues. The CDR3 reads CSVARRNTEAFF. The CDR3 coding sequence is TGCAGCGTTGCGAGGAGGAACACTGAAGCTTTCTTT.

This clone was seen a few times. This rearrangement joins TRBV9 to TRBJ2-6; 7 bases are shared with TRBD1. The CDR3 loop spans 15 amino acids. Losses at the gene ends were 3 bases for V and 12 bases for J; bases not matched to a gene: 12. CDR1 is SGDLS, CDR2 YYNGEE, per germline. The CDR3, as DNA: TGTGCCAGCAGCGGGCCCCCCGGACAGGCAAGCGTCCTGACTTTC. The encoded protein is CASSGPPGQASVLTF.

This clone was seen a few times. The V gene is TRBV30, the J gene TRBJ1-5; tentative D call: TRBD1 (5 bases). Trimming took off 1 base at V and 3 bases at J, with 10 bases between the two ends. This CDR3 has 14 amino acids. CDR1 and CDR2 from the germline V gene are GTSNPN and SVGIG (reference sequence). The CDR3 protein is CAWSGNRLNQPQHF. CDR3 coding DNA: TGTGCCTGGAGTGGAAACAGGCTCAATCAGCCCCAGCATTTT.

V gene TRBV5-8 combines with J gene TRBJ2-7; no reliable D call. V was pared by 1 base and J by 0 bases, with 2 bases between. This CDR3 region has 12 residues. The V gene's germline CDR1 is SGHTS and CDR2 YDEGEE. For the CDR3, the DNA is TGTGCCAGCAGCTTGTTCTCCTACGAGCAGTACTTC. It is translated as CASSLFSYEQYF.

The gene calls are TRBV5-4 and TRBJ2-2; maybe TRBD2 (5 bases). The V and J ends lost 9 bases and 5 bases respectively, with 8 bases between them. The CDR3 runs to 11 residues. From germline, CDR1 is SGHNT and CDR2 YYREEE (reference sequence). The CDR3 DNA reads as TGTGCCATAAGAGGGACCGGGGAGCTGTTTTTT. This sequence encodes CAIRGTGELFF.

Turning to this clone: This specimen includes other DNA sequences encoding the same CDR3. The genes are TRBV7-9 and TRBJ1-5; D gene ambiguous. The CDR3 covers 13 residues. Looked up from germline, CDR1 is SEHNR and CDR2 is FQNEAQ (reference sequence). Trimming removed 2 bases from V and 4 bases from J, with 6 bases in between. This CDR3 is CASSLTVNQPQHF. For the CDR3, the DNA is TGTGCCAGCAGCTTAACAGTAAATCAGCCCCAGCATTTT. Full variable domain (outside the CDR3, taken from reference TRBV7-9 and TRBJ1-5): DTGVSQNPRHKITKRGQNVTFRCDPISEHNRLYWYRQTLGQGPEFLTYFQNEAQLEKSRLLSDRFSAERPKGSFSTLEIQRTEQGDSAMYLCASSLTVNQPQHFGDGTRLSIL.

The chain joins TRBV27 to TRBJ2-7, with a tentative D call TRBD1 (5 bases). Trimming cost V 5 bases and J 7 bases, with 18 bases left between them. The CDR3 contains 14 residues. Germline V gene sequence: CDR1 MNHEY, CDR2 SMNVEV (reference sequence). This CDR3 reads CASSKIPGLGEQYF. The CDR3 nucleotides read TGTGCCAGCAGTAAAATCCCAGGGTTGGGGGAGCAGTACTTC.

This clone was picked up a small number of times. The same CDR3 also results from other DNA sequences found in this sample. This sequence joins TRBV18 and TRBJ1-1, with 7 bases identical to TRBD1. CDR3 length: 13 amino acids. V was clipped by 4 bases and J by 4 bases; unmatched bases: 3. Germline lookup yields CDR1 KGHSH and CDR2 LQKENI. CDR3 in DNA: TGTGCCAGCTCACAGGGGGCCGTCACTGAAGCTTTCTTT. Translating gives CASSQGAVTEAFF.

This clone was detected a few times. The chain is built from TRBV4-1 and TRBJ1-2; 7 nucleotides agree with TRBD1. CDR1 and CDR2 from the germline V gene are MGHRA and YSYEKL. Trimming at V came to 1 base and at J to 4 bases, leaving 9 bases not matched to a gene. The CDR3 covers 16 residues. CDR3 coding DNA: TGCGCCAGCAGCCAAGGAGACAGGGCGCGTATCTATGGCTACACCTTC. It is translated as CASSQGDRARIYGYTF.

This clone was counted a few times. The chain uses TRBV7-2 and TRBJ2-1; the match to TRBD2 covers 7 bases. Germline values: CDR1 SGHTA, CDR2 FQGNSA. The J segment lost 3 bases and the V segment lost 3 bases, leaving 2 bases of the junction unmatched. The CDR3 is 14 amino acids. The CDR3 bases are TGTGCCAGCAGCTTTCTAGCGGTCTACAATGAGCAGTTCTTC. This codes for CASSFLAVYNEQFF.

The V call is TRBV7-2, the J call TRBJ2-3; 11 nucleotides agree with TRBD2. Germline trimming cut 0 bases from V and 4 bases from J; bases unmatched to any gene: 6. CDR3 length: 17 residues. Germline values: CDR1 SGHTA, CDR2 FQGNSA. Written as DNA, the CDR3 is TGTGCCAGCAGCTTAGCCCCGGTAGCGGGGGGGCCAGATACGCAGTATTTT. Amino acid sequence: CASSLAPVAGGPDTQYF. Supplemented by reference TRBV7-2 and TRBJ2-3, the full variable domain reads GAGVSQSPSNKVTEKGKDVELRCDPISGHTALYWYRQSLGQGLEFLIYFQGNSAPDKSGLPSDRFSAERTGGSVSTLTIQRTQQEDSAVYLCASSLAPVAGGPDTQYFGPGTRLTVL.

The V and J genes are TRBV4-2 and TRBJ2-1, with TRBD2 identical over 11 bases. CDR1 and CDR2 from the germline V gene are LGHNA and YNFKEQ. The V segment lost 1 base and the J segment 4 bases; nucleotides outside the gene matches: 9. The CDR3 is made up of 18 amino acids. The CDR3 reads CASSQVTLAGGRYNEQFF. CDR3 DNA: TGTGCCAGCAGCCAAGTAACTCTAGCGGGAGGCCGGTACAATGAGCAGTTCTTC.

This chain connects TRBV2 to TRBJ1-1; D uncertain. Germline V gene sequence: CDR1 SNHLY, CDR2 FYNNEI. The CDR3 contains 11 residues. V lost 8 bases and J lost 3, with 7 bases in between. The CDR3 here is CASGSYTEAFF. The DNA of the CDR3 is TGTGCCAGCGGATCATACACTGAAGCTTTCTTT.

J is TRBJ1-5 and V is TRBV29-1; D is unclear. This CDR3 is 13 amino acids long. The germline CDR1 and CDR2 sequences are SQVTM and ANQGSEA. V gave up 4 bases and J gave up 6 bases, with 13 bases separating them. The CDR3 is CSVVFGGRQPQHF. The CDR3 DNA follows: TGCAGCGTTGTGTTTGGCGGGCGTCAGCCCCAGCATTTT.

The J gene is TRBJ1-5, the V gene TRBV7-2; maybe TRBD1 (5 bases). The CDR3 is 12 residues long. Germline CDR1 is SGHTA and CDR2 is FQGNSA. V was pared by 8 bases and J by 7 bases, with 12 bases between. CDR3 DNA sequence: TGTGCCAGCCAACAGGTTGGGCAGCCCCAGCATTTT. Translating gives CASQQVGQPQHF.

The V call is TRBV19, the J call TRBJ2-4; D gene uncertain. This CDR3 is 12 amino acids long. V was cut by 3 bases and J by 7 bases, with 7 bases left in between. CDR1 is LNHDA and CDR2 is SQIVND in the germline V gene (reference sequence). CDR3 region: CASSILGNIQYF. CDR3 nucleotide sequence: TGTGCCAGTAGTATCCTCGGGAACATTCAGTACTTC.

This clone has more than one count but fewer than ten. V is TRBV7-9 and J is TRBJ2-3, with D uncertain. The CDR3 runs 14 residues. Trimming took 5 bases from V and 2 from J, leaving 11 bases between them. Germline-derived CDR1 and CDR2 are SEHNR and FQNEAQ (reference sequence). CDR3 residues: CASSEGPITDTQYF. The CDR3 region has the DNA TGTGCCAGCAGCGAAGGACCAATCACAGATACGCAGTATTTT.